The text below deals with one TCR beta chain. Its antigen remains unidentified. These data originate in a study of PD-1 blockade in classical Hodgkin lymphoma. About the research overall: Nivolumab dosed at 3 mg/kg went to patients intravenously every 2 weeks.

There was relapse after autologous stem cell transplantation in every patient, and there was variation in brentuximab vedotin exposure. Best overall response was complete response, partial response or progressive disease in these relapsed/refractory classical Hodgkin lymphoma patients. Findings and caveats of the study: Complete responders possessed baseline diversity comparable to newly diagnosed patients.

The V end was cut by 3 bases, the J end by 5 bases, with 16 bases between. Germline V gene data show CDR1 as SNHLY and CDR2 as FYNNEI. This CDR3 is 16 amino acids long. Generated by immunoSEQ multiplex PCR, the TCRdb table keeps only in-frame clones and is missing some. The sample yields approximately 50,000 clones, more than 75% seen once. This TCR derives from a human donor with classical Hodgkin lymphoma. The rearrangement uses TRBV2 and TRBJ1-4, with unresolved D. The material was peripheral blood mononuclear cells (PBMCs), obtained before the second cycle of nivolumab. The CDR3 DNA is TGTGCCAGCAGTGACTTAGTTAGGTATCAGAATGAAAAACTGTTTTTT. Its translation: CASSDLVRYQNEKLFF.